The next 13 T cell receptor beta chains were all read from a single sample in a study of blood T cell repertoires in COVID-19. Assay: immunoSEQ multiplex PCR; the TCRdb copy retains only in-frame clones and omits some. The sample includes roughly 78,000 clones, roughly 83% of them seen just once. Sequencing was done on a sample of peripheral blood. These receptor sequences come from an elderly woman with acute or convalescent COVID-19.

A few counts support this clone. The rearrangement links TRBV19 to TRBJ2-2; 13 nucleotides agree with TRBD2. Trimming cost V 7 bases and J 4 bases; bases outside gene matches: 6. The CDR3 runs to 16 residues. Germline-derived CDR1 and CDR2 are LNHDA and SQIVND (reference sequence). CDR3 sequence: CASIPGLAGSTGELFF. The DNA of the CDR3 is TGTGCCAGTATCCCGGGACTAGCGGGGTCCACCGGGGAGCTGTTTTTT.

V is TRBV7-3 and J is TRBJ2-5; D unresolved. From germline, CDR1 is SGHTA and CDR2 FQGTGA. CDR3 length equals 15 residues. V shed 2 bases and J shed 5 bases, with 15 bases lying between them. The CDR3, as DNA: TGTGCCAGCAGCTTAGGAGCGCTTGGTTCGGAGACCCAGTACTTC. This encodes CASSLGALGSETQYF.

V and J are TRBV12-5 and TRBJ1-1, with TRBD1 identical over 8 bases. Trimming took 6 bases from V and 2 from J; bases not matched to a gene: 5. Germline-derived CDR1 and CDR2 are LGHNT and FRNRAP. The CDR3 extends over 14 amino acids. In DNA form, the CDR3 reads TGTGCTAGTGGACGACAGGGGACCAACACTGAAGCTTTCTTT. Translated: CASGRQGTNTEAFF.

V and J are TRBV5-4 and TRBJ2-2; the match to TRBD1 covers 7 bases. This CDR3 is 16 amino acids long. V was clipped by 4 bases and J by 3 bases; unmatched bases: 9. Germline loops: CDR1 SGHNT, CDR2 YYREEE (reference sequence). The CDR3 DNA follows: TGTGCCAGCAGCCGAGTGACAGGGTCGGACACCGGGGAGCTGTTTTTT. This sequence encodes CASSRVTGSDTGELFF.

The chain couples TRBV7-9 to TRBJ1-1, with D unclear. The V end was cut by 0 bases, the J end by 1 base, with 12 bases between. This CDR3 comprises 16 residues. Germline V gene lookup returns CDR1 SEHNR and CDR2 FQNEAQ (reference sequence). The CDR3 coding sequence is TGTGCCAGCAGCTTAGCAGGCGTTTGGGCGAACACTGAAGCTTTCTTT. It specifies CASSLAGVWANTEAFF.

The chain is built from TRBV29-1 and TRBJ2-7; D is uncertain. This CDR3 contains 13 residues. V lost 3 bases, J lost 1 base, and 10 bases lay in between. Germline V gene sequence: CDR1 SQVTM, CDR2 ANQGSEA. CDR3 nucleotide sequence: TGCAGCGTTGACACGGTCGGTTCCTACGAGCAGTACTTC. Translated: CSVDTVGSYEQYF.

The V call is TRBV5-1, the J call TRBJ2-3; D not resolved. The V end was cut by 0 bases, the J end by 6 bases, with 11 bases between. Germline V gives CDR1 SGHRS, CDR2 YFSETQ. The CDR3 is 14 residues long. CDR3 loop: CASSLASLDDTQYF. CDR3 in DNA: TGCGCCAGCAGCTTGGCCTCGCTAGACGATACGCAGTATTTT.

This clone was seen a single time. V gene TRBV5-5 combines with J gene TRBJ1-2; 7 nucleotides match TRBD1. The CDR3 is 12 amino acids. Trimming removed 2 bases from V and 6 bases from J; junction bases left unmatched: 1. The V gene's germline CDR1 is SGHKS and CDR2 YYEKEE (reference sequence). The CDR3 nucleotides read TGTGCCAGCAGCTTCCAGGGGGATGGCTACACCTTC. This sequence encodes CASSFQGDGYTF.

The V gene is TRBV6-5, the J gene TRBJ1-2, with 7 bases identical to TRBD1. V lost 11 bases to trimming and J lost 4 bases; unmatched junction nucleotides: 13. The CDR3 length is 14 residues. Germline lookup yields CDR1 MNHEY and CDR2 SVGAGI. The CDR3 DNA is TGTGCCCTAAGCCCCCGAGGGGGCATCTATGGCTACACCTTC. Translated, it gives CALSPRGGIYGYTF.

The J gene is TRBJ2-2, the V gene TRBV7-6; tentatively, D is TRBD2 (5 bases). The germline CDR1 and CDR2 sequences are SGHVS and FNYEAQ. V was clipped by 1 base and J by 0 bases, with 9 bases between them. The CDR3 runs 16 residues. In nucleotides, the CDR3 is TGTGCCAGCAGCTTAGGGGGAGCTTCGAACACCGGGGAGCTGTTTTTT. Residues: CASSLGGASNTGELFF.

The genes are TRBV7-3 and TRBJ2-1, with D perhaps matching TRBD2 (5 bases). Between the trimmed V and J ends, which lost 1 base and 1 base, there was a span of 8 bases. This CDR3 contains 15 residues. Germline assignment: CDR1 SGHTA and CDR2 FQGTGA. Here the CDR3 DNA reads TGTGCCAGCAGCTTAAATGGAGGATCCTACAATGAGCAGTTCTTC. This gives the protein CASSLNGGSYNEQFF.

The gene calls are TRBV18 and TRBJ1-2; D might be TRBD1 (6 bases). Germline V gives CDR1 KGHSH, CDR2 LQKENI. This CDR3 contains 15 residues. The V and J ends lost 1 base and 2 bases respectively, with 11 bases between them. CDR3 amino acids: CASSPQGGANYGYTF. The CDR3 nucleotides read TGTGCCAGCTCACCACAGGGGGGGGCGAACTATGGCTACACCTTC.

The chain links TRBV5-4 to TRBJ1-3; the D is unclear. This CDR3 region has 17 residues. Trimming took 3 bases from V and 0 from J, leaving 16 bases between them. The germline CDR1 and CDR2 sequences are SGHNT and YYREEE (reference sequence). The CDR3 DNA reads TGTGCCAGCAGCTCACCTATGGAGGGTTCCTCTGGAAACACCATATATTTT. Translating gives CASSSPMEGSSGNTIYF.